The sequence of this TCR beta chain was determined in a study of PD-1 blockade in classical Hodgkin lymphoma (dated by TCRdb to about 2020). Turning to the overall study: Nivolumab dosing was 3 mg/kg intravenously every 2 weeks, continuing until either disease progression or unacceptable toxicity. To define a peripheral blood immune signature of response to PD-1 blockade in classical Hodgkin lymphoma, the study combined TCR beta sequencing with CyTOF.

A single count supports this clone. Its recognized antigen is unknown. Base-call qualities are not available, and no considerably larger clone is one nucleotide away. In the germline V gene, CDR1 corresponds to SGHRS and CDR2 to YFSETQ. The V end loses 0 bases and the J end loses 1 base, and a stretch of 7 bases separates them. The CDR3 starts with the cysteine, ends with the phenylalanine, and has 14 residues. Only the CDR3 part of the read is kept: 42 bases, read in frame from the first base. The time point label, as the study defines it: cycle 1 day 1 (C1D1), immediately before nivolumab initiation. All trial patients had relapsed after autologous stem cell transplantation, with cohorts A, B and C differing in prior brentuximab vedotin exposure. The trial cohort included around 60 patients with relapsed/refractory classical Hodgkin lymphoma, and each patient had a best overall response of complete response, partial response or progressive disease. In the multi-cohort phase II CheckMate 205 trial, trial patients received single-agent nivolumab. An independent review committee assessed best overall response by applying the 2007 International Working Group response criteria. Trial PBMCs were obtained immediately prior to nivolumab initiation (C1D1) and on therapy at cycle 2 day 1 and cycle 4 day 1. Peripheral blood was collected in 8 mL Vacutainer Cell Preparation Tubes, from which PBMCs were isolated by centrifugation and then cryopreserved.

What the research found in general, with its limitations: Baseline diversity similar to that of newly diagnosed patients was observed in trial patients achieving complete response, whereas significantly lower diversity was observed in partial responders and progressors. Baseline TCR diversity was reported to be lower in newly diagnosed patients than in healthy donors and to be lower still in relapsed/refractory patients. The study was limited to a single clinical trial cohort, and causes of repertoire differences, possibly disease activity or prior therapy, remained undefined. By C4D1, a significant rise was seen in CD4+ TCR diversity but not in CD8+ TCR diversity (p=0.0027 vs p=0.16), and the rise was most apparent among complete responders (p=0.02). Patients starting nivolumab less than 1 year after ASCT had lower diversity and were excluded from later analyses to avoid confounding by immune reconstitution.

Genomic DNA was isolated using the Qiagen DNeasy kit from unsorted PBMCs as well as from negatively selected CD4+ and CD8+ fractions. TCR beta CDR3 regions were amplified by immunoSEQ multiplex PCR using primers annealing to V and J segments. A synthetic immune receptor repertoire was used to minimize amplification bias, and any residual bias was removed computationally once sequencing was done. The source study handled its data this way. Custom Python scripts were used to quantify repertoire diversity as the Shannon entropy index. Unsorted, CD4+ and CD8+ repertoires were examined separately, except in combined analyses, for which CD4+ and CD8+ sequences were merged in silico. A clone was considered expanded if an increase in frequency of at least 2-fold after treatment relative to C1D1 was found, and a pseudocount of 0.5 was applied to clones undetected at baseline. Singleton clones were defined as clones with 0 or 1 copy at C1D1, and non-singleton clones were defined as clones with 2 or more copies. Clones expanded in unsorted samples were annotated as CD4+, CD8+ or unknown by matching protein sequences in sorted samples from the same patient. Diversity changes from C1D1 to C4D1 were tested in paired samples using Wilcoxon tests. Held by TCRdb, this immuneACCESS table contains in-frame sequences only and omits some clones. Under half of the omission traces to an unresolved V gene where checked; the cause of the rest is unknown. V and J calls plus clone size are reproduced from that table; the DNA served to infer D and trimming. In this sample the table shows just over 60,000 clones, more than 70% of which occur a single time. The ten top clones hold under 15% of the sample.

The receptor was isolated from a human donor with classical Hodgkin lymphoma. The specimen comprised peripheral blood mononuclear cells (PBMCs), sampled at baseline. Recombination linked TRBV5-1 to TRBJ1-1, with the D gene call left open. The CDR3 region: CASSLDEGNTEAFF. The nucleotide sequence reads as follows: TGCGCCAGCAGCTTGGATGAAGGGAACACTGAAGCTTTCTTT. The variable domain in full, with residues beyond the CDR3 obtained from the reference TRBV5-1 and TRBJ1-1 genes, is KAGVTQTPRYLIKTRGQQVTLSCSPISGHRSVSWYQQTPGQGLQFLFEYFSETQRNKGNFPGRFSGRQFSNSRSEMNVSTLELGDSALYLCASSLDEGNTEAFFGQGTRLTVV.